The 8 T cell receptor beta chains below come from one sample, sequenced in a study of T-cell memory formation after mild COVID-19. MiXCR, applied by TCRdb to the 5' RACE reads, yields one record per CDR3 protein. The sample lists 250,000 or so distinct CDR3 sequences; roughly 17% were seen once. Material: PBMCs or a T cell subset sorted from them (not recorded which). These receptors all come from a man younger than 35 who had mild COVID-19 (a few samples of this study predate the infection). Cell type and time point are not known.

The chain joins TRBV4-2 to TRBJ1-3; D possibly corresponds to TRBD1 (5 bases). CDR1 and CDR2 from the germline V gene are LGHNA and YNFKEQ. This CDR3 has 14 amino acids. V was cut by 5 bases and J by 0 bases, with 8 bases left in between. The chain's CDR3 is CASSGAGSGNTIYF. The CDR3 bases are TGTGCCAGCAGCGGGGCAGGCTCTGGAAACACCATATATTTT.

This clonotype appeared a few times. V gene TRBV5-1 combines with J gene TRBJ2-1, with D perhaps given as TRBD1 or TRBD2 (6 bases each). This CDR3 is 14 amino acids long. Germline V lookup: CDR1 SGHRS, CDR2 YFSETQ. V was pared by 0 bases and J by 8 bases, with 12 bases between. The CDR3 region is CASSLVPGADEQFF. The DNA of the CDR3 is TGCGCCAGCAGCTTGGTTCCGGGGGCCGATGAGCAGTTCTTC.

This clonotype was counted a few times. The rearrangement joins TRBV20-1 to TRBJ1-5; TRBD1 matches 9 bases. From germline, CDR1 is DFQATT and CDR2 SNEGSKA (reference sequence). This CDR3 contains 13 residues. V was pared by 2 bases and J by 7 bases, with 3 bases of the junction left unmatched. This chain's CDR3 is CSARRQGGQPQHF. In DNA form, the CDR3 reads TGCAGTGCTAGACGACAGGGGGGGCAGCCCCAGCATTTT.

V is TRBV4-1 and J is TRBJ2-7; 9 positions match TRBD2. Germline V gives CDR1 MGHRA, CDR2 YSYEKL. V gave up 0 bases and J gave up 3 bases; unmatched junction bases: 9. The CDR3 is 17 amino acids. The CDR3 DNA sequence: TGCGCCAGCAGCCAAGATAAGGGGCGGGGGGGTGGCTACGAGCAGTACGTC. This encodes CASSQDKGRGGGYEQYV.

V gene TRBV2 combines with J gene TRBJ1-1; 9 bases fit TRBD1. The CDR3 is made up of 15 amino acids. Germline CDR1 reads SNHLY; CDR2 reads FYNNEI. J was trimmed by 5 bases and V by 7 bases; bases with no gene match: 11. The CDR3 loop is CASNEPRTGVTEAFF. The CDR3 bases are TGTGCCAGCAACGAACCCCGGACAGGGGTGACTGAAGCTTTCTTT.

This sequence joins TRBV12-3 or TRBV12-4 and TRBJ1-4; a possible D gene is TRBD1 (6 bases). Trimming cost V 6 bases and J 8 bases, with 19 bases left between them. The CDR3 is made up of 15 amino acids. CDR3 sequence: CASSRGGGRREKLFF. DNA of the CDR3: TGTGCCAGCAGCCGGGGCGGGGGGCGCAGGGAAAAACTGTTTTTT.

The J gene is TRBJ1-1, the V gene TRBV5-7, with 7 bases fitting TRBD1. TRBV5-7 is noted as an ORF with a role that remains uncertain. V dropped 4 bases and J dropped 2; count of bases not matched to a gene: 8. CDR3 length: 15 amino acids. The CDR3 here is CASSQHRGPNTEAFF. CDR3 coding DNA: TGTGCCAGCAGCCAACACAGGGGACCTAACACTGAAGCTTTCTTT.

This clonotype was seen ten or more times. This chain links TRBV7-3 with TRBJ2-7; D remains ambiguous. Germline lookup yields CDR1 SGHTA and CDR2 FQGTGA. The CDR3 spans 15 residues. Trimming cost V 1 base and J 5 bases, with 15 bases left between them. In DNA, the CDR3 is TGTGCCAGCAGCTTAAGCGGAGTGGAATCGGACGAGCAGTACTTC. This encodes CASSLSGVESDEQYF.